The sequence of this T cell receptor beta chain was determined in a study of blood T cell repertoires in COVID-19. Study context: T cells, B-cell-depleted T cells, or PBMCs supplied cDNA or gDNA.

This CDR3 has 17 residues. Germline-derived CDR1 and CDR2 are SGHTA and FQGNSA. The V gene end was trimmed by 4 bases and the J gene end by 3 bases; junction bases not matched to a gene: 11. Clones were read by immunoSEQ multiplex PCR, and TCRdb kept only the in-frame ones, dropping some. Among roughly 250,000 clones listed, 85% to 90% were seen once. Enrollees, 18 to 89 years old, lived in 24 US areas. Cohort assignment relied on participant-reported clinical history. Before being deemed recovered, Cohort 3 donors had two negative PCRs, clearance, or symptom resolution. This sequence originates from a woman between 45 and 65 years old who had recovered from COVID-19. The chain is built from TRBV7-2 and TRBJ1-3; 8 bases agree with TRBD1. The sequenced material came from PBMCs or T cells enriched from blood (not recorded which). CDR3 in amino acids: CASSYAPTGGSGNTIYF. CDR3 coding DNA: TGTGCCAGCAGCTACGCACCAACAGGGGGAAGTGGAAACACCATATATTTT.